Detailed here is one T cell receptor beta chain. This record comes from a study of blood T cell repertoires in COVID-19. Study at large: The United States, Italy and Spain provided the acute and convalescent COVID-19 samples. The cDNA or gDNA used as material had been derived from T cells, B-cell-depleted T cells, or PBMCs.

V lost 2 bases, J lost 7 bases, and 7 bases lay in between. The germline V gene encodes CDR1 SGHRS and CDR2 YFSETQ. The CDR3 contains 12 residues. In the authors' methods: Counts of nucleated cells, estimated from reference gene primer amplification, were obtained. The repertoire was sequenced with immunoSEQ multiplex PCR; TCRdb's copy has only in-frame clones and lacks some. The V and J calls and clone size come from that table; D and trimming were worked out from the DNA. The sample lists about 130,000 clones; about four fifths were seen once. This chain links TRBV5-1 with TRBJ2-1, with TRBD2 as a possible D gene (5 bases). This sequence was found in a woman aged 25 to 39 who had recovered from COVID-19. Sequencing was performed on peripheral blood. The CDR3, as DNA: TGCGCCAGCAGCTTAAGGAGGAATGAGCAGTTCTTC. Residues: CASSLRRNEQFF.